The source of this TCR beta chain is a study of blood T cell repertoires in COVID-19. Across the study: Acute and convalescent COVID-19 specimens originated in the United States, Italy and Spain. Sources were T cells, B-cell-depleted T cells, or PBMCs; the material itself was cDNA or gDNA.

Libraries were prepared by immunoSEQ multiplex PCR; TCRdb keeps only in-frame clonotypes and omits some of them. Seen here are under 45,000 clones, around 87% observed once, and the top ten hold roughly 3.8%. Seattle patients were enrolled during active infection and followed longitudinally. This CDR3 is built from 16 residues. V was clipped by 1 base and J by 8 bases; unmatched bases: 9. The germline gives CDR1 SGHVS, CDR2 FQNEAQ. The chain couples TRBV7-8 to TRBJ1-4, with 8 bases fitting TRBD1. This TCR came from a man aged 35 to 55 with COVID-19, enrolled during active disease. The sequenced material came from peripheral blood. CDR3 in DNA: TGTGCCAGCAGCTTAGACTCAGGGGGCGCGAGCGAAAAACTGTTTTTT. Its translation: CASSLDSGGASEKLFF.